This T cell receptor beta chain was identified in a study of T cell repertoires in cytomegalovirus infection. About the research overall: An indication of both CMV infection and matching HLA type came from public TCR beta signatures.

Germline V gene lookup returns CDR1 SEHNR and CDR2 FQNEAQ (reference sequence). Deletions cut 5 bases from V and 2 bases from J, with 12 bases between. The CDR3 has 14 amino acids. Findings and limits, study-wide: CMV-specific TCR beta clonotypes restricted by HLA-C dominated the ex vivo response.

TCRdb ran MiXCR on the reads and lists one entry per CDR3 protein. The data hold some 700,000 distinct CDR3 sequences, with less than 40% observed a single time. About this clonotype: Its antigen remains unknown.

The TCR was taken from a human donor in good health (CMV status not recorded). Some clones in this sample may be carry-over from other donors' samples. The sequenced sample was PBMCs. The chain uses TRBV7-9 and TRBJ2-5; D remains ambiguous. CDR3 sequence: CASSPTAKQETQYF. Here the CDR3 DNA reads TGTGCCAGCAGCCCAACGGCTAAGCAAGAGACCCAGTACTTC. The variable domain in full, with the rest retrieved from reference TRBV7-9 and TRBJ2-5, is DTGVSQNPRHKITKRGQNVTFRCDPISEHNRLYWYRQTLGQGPEFLTYFQNEAQLEKSRLLSDRFSAERPKGSFSTLEIQRTEQGDSAMYLCASSPTAKQETQYFGPGTRLLVL.